This T cell receptor (beta chain) appears in the sequencing data of a study of blood T cell repertoires in COVID-19. Looking at the study overall: Both acute and convalescent COVID-19 samples were obtained from the United States, Italy and Spain.

Sequenced by immunoSEQ multiplex PCR; TCRdb stores in-frame clones only, minus some. The sample holds fewer than 95,000 clones, more than 80% seen once. The CDR3 runs 14 residues. From germline, CDR1 is SGHVS and CDR2 FNYEAQ. Deletions cut 5 bases from V and 5 bases from J, with 12 bases between. This clonotype originated in an elderly woman with acute or convalescent COVID-19. The sequencing input was peripheral blood. V gene TRBV7-6 combines with J gene TRBJ2-2; tentative D call: TRBD2 (6 bases). The CDR3 nucleotides are TGTGCCAGCAGCCAGGTCGCGGGAACCGGGGAGCTGTTTTTT. It is translated as CASSQVAGTGELFF.